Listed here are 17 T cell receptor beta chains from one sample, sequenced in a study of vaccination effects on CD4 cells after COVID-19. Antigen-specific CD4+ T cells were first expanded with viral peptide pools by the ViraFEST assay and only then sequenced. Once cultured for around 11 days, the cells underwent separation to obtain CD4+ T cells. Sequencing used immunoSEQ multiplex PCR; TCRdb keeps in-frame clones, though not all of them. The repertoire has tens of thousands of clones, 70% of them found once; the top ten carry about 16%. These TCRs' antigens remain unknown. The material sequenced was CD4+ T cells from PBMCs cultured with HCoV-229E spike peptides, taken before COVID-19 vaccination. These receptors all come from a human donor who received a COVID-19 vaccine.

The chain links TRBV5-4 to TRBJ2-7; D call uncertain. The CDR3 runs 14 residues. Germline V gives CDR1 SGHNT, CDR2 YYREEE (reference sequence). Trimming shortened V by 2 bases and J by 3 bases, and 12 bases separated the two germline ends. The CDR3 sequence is CASSFGQNFYEQYF. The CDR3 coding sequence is TGTGCCAGCAGCTTCGGCCAGAATTTCTACGAGCAGTACTTC.

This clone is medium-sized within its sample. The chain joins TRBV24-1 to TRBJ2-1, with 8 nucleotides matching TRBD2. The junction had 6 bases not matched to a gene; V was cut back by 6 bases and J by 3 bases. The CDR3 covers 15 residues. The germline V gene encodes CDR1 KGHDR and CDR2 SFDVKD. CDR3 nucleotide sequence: TGTGCCACCAGTCGGGGGGGCCGAGACTACAATGAGCAGTTCTTC. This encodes CATSRGGRDYNEQFF.

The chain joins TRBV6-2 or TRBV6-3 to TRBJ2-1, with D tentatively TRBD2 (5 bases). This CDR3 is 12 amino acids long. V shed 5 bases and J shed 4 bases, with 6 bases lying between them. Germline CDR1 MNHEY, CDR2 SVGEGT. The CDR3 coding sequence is TGTGCCAGCAGTACGGGGTACAATGAGCAGTTCTTC. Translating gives CASSTGYNEQFF.

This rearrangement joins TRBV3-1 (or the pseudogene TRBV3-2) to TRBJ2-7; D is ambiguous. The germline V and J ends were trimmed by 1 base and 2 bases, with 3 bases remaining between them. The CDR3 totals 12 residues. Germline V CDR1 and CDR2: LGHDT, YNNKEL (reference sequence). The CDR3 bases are TGTGCCAGCAGCCAAGTCCCCTACGAGCAGTACTTC. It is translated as CASSQVPYEQYF.

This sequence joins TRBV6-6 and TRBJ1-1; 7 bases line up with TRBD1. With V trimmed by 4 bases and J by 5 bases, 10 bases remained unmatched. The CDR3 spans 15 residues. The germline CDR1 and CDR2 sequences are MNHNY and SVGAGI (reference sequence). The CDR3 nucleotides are TGTGCCAGCAGTTCGAGACAGGGTAAAGAGACTGAAGCTTTCTTT. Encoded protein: CASSSRQGKETEAFF.

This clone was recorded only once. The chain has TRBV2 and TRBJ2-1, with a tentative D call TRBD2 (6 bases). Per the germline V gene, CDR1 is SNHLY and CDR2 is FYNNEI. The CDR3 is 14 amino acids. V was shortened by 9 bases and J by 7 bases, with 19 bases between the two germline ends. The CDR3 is CARSSSGVPNEQFF. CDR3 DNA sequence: TGTGCCAGATCCAGCTCGGGAGTGCCAAATGAGCAGTTCTTC.

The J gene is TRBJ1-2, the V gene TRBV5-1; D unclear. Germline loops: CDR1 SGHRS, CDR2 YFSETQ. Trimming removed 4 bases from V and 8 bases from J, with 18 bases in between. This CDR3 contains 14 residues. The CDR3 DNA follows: TGCGCCAGCAGCCCTCCAGACGAGCCTTGGGGCTACACCTTC. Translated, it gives CASSPPDEPWGYTF.

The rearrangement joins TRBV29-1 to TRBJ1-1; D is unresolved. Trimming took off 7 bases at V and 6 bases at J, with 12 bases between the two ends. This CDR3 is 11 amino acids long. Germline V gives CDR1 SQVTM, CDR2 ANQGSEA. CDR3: CSAPKKPEAFF. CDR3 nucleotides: TGCAGCGCCCCTAAGAAGCCTGAAGCTTTCTTT.

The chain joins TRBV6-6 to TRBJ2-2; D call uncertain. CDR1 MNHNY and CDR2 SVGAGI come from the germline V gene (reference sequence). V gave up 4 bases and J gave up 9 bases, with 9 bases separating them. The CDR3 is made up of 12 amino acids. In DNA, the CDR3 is TGTGCCAGCAGTTTACCGCTAAGGGAGCTGTTTTTT. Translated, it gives CASSLPLRELFF.

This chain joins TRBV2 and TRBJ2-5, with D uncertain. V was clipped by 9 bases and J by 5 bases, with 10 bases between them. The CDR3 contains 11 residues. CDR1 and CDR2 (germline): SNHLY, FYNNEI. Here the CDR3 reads CASTLGETQYF. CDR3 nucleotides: TGTGCCAGTACCCTGGGGGAGACCCAGTACTTC. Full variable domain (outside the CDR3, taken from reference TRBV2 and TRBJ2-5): EPEVTQTPSHQVTQMGQEVILRCVPISNHLYFYWYRQILGQKVEFLVSFYNNEISEKSEIFDDQFSVERPDGSNFTLKIRSTKLEDSAMYFCASTLGETQYFGPGTRLLVL.

CDR3 nucleotide sequence: TGCGCCAGCAGCTTGGACCAGGCCGCTAGGAAGCAGTTCTTC. Protein: CASSLDQAARKQFF. The chain has TRBV5-1 and TRBJ2-1; the D is unclear. Germline V gives CDR1 SGHRS, CDR2 YFSETQ. CDR3 length: 14 residues. Between the trimmed V and J ends, which lost 0 bases and 11 bases, there was a span of 15 bases.

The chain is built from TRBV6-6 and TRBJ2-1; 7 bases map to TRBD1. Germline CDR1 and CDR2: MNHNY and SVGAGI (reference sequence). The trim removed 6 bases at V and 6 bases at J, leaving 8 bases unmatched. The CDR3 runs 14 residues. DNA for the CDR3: TGTGCCAGCAGCGGTACCGGACAGGCCAATGAGCAGTTCTTC. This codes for CASSGTGQANEQFF.

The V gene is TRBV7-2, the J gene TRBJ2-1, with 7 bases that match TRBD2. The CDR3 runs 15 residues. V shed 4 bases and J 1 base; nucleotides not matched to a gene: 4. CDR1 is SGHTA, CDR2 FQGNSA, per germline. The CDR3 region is CASSSLGGSYNEQFF. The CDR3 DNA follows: TGTGCCAGCAGCTCCCTGGGGGGGTCCTACAATGAGCAGTTCTTC.

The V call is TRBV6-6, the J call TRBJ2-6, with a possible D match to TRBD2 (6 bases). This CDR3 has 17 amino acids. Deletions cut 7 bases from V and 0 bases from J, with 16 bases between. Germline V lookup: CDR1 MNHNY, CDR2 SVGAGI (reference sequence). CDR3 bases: TGTGCCAGCAAGCGATCGGGACTGAGCTCTGGGGCCAACGTCCTGACTTTC. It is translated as CASKRSGLSSGANVLTF.

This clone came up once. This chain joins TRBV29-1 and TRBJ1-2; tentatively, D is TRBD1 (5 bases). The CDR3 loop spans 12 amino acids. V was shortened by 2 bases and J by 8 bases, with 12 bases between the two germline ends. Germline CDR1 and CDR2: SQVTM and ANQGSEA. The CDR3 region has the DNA TGCAGCGTTGAACGGTACAGGCCGGGCTACACCTTC. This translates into CSVERYRPGYTF.

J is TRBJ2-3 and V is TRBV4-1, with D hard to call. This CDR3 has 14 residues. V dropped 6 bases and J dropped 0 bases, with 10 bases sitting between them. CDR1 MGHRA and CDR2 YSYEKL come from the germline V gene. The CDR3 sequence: CASRKEPSTDTQYF. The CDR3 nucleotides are TGCGCCAGCAGGAAGGAGCCCAGCACAGATACGCAGTATTTT.

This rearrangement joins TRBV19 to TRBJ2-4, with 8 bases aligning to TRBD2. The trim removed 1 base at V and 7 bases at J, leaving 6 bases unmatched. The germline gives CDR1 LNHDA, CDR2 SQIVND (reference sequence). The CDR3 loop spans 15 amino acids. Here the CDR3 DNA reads TGTGCCAGTAGTATAGCCGGGGGGGGAGGGAACATTCAGTACTTC. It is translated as CASSIAGGGGNIQYF.